These 32 T cell receptor beta chains originate from one sample sequenced in a study of PD-1 blockade in classical Hodgkin lymphoma. Profiling relied on immunoSEQ multiplex PCR, and the TCRdb table lists in-frame clones only, not all of them. The sample consists of around 60,000 clones, approximately 90% of them appearing once. Time point in this sample: cycle 4 day 1 (C4D1), after less than seven weeks of nivolumab. Patients all relapsed after autologous stem cell transplantation, and there was variation in brentuximab vedotin exposure. Sequencing used peripheral blood mononuclear cells (PBMCs), obtained before the fourth cycle of nivolumab. The receptors stem from a human donor with classical Hodgkin lymphoma.

This clone was recorded once. The rearrangement uses TRBV4-1 and TRBJ2-3; D remains unclear. V lost 5 bases and J 2 bases, leaving 11 bases between the germline ends. This CDR3 has 14 residues. CDR1 and CDR2 (germline): MGHRA, YSYEKL. CDR3 region: CASSSEKVTDTQYF. The DNA for the CDR3 is TGCGCCAGCAGCAGCGAAAAGGTCACAGATACGCAGTATTTT.

The gene calls are TRBV2 and TRBJ1-6, with D unresolved. The germline V gene has CDR1 SNHLY and CDR2 FYNNEI. The CDR3 loop spans 13 amino acids. V was clipped by 7 bases and J by 0 bases, with 4 bases between them. This CDR3 reads CASITSYNSPLHF. In DNA form, the CDR3 reads TGTGCCAGCATCACCTCCTATAATTCACCCCTCCACTTT.

V is TRBV5-1 and J is TRBJ2-3; no definite D call. The CDR3 has 17 residues. Germline CDR1 is SGHRS and CDR2 is YFSETQ. Trimming left V 0 bases short and J 2 bases short, with 16 bases between. CDR3: CASSLALQRKNTDTQYF. CDR3 nucleotides: TGCGCCAGCAGCTTGGCTCTTCAGAGGAAAAACACAGATACGCAGTATTTT.

The chain is built from TRBV5-1 and TRBJ2-7; a weak D match, TRBD2 (6 bases). Between the trimmed V and J ends, which lost 1 base and 1 base, there was a span of 18 bases. The CDR3 spans 17 residues. Germline V gives CDR1 SGHRS, CDR2 YFSETQ. The CDR3 DNA sequence: TGCGCCAGCAGCTTGCTCCCTAGCTCAGGGAGGTCCTACGAGCAGTACTTC. Translated: CASSLLPSSGRSYEQYF.

The rearrangement uses TRBV27 and TRBJ2-5; 11 nucleotides agree with TRBD1. The ends lost 5 bases at V and 5 bases at J; junction bases unmatched: 4. CDR1 is MNHEY and CDR2 is SMNVEV in the germline V gene (reference sequence). This CDR3 has 14 amino acids. Here the CDR3 reads CASSGQGAVETQYF. DNA for the CDR3: TGTGCCAGCAGTGGACAGGGGGCGGTGGAGACCCAGTACTTC.

For this clone: The sample contains more than one DNA sequence encoding this CDR3. The genes are TRBV18 and TRBJ2-1; D call uncertain. Trimming removed 1 base from V and 7 bases from J, with 5 bases in between. In germline, CDR1 is KGHSH, CDR2 LQKENI. This CDR3 is built from 12 residues. CDR3 sequence reads: CASSPQGNEQFF. CDR3 nucleotides: TGTGCCAGCTCACCACAGGGAAATGAGCAGTTCTTC.

The chain combines TRBV19 with TRBJ2-7; D might be TRBD1 or TRBD2, each matching 5 bases. Trimming took off 2 bases at V and 3 bases at J, with 14 bases between the two ends. The length of the CDR3 is 15 residues. Per the germline V gene, CDR1 is LNHDA and CDR2 is SQIVND (reference sequence). DNA for the CDR3: TGTGCCAGTAGTATAAACCCGGGGCCTATCTACGAGCAGTACTTC. It is translated as CASSINPGPIYEQYF. Using reference TRBV19 and TRBJ2-7 for the parts outside the CDR3, the full variable domain is DGGITQSPKYLFRKEGQNVTLSCEQNLNHDAMYWYRQDPGQGLRLIYYSQIVNDFQKGDIAEGYSVSREKKESFPLTVTSAQKNPTAFYLCASSINPGPIYEQYFGPGTRLTVT.

This chain connects TRBV11-2 to TRBJ1-1; TRBD1 is a possible D gene (5 bases). The CDR3 is made up of 13 amino acids. Germline V gives CDR1 SGHAT, CDR2 FQNNGV. V gave up 5 bases and J gave up 4 bases, with 11 bases separating them. The DNA of the CDR3 is TGTGCCAGCAGCAGCGACGGGGGCACTGAAGCTTTCTTT. Translation gives CASSSDGGTEAFF.

The chain combines TRBV4-1 with TRBJ2-1; D ambiguous. Trimming pared 1 base from V and 7 bases from J, leaving 17 bases between. The V gene's germline CDR1 is MGHRA and CDR2 YSYEKL. The CDR3 has 16 residues. The CDR3 is CASSQGFLYEANEQFF. As DNA, the CDR3 is TGCGCCAGCAGCCAAGGATTTCTTTACGAGGCAAATGAGCAGTTCTTC.

The chain is built from TRBV2 and TRBJ2-1, with D possibly TRBD2 on 6 matching bases. Germline CDR1 reads SNHLY; CDR2 reads FYNNEI. The CDR3 contains 15 residues. V was pared by 6 bases and J by 9 bases, with 21 bases between. This CDR3 is CASSPEGLRRFEQFF. In DNA, the CDR3 is TGTGCCAGCAGCCCCGAGGGACTCAGACGGTTTGAGCAGTTCTTC.

The CDR3 protein is CAISEDRGTGELFF. The CDR3 DNA reads as TGTGCCATCAGTGAGGACAGGGGGACCGGGGAGCTGTTTTTT. The genes are TRBV10-3 and TRBJ2-2; TRBD1 agrees at 9 bases. The CDR3 loop spans 14 amino acids. Germline CDR1 reads ENHRY; CDR2 reads SYGVKD. Trimming took 2 bases from V and 5 from J; bases not matched to a gene: 0.

V usage is TRBV10-1 and J usage is TRBJ2-3; a possible D gene is TRBD2 (6 bases). V gave up 5 bases and J gave up 2 bases, with 8 bases separating them. The V gene's germline CDR1 is WNHNN and CDR2 SYGVQD (reference sequence). This CDR3 spans 13 amino acids. The CDR3 sequence is CASSSGDTDTQYF. The CDR3 region has the DNA TGCGCCAGCAGTTCGGGGGACACAGATACGCAGTATTTT.

The chain couples TRBV30 to TRBJ2-3; 12 nucleotides match TRBD2. The CDR3 runs to 14 residues. The J segment lost 4 bases and the V segment lost 3 bases, leaving 2 bases of the junction unmatched. The germline V gene encodes CDR1 GTSNPN and CDR2 SVGIG (reference sequence). Here the CDR3 DNA reads TGTGCCTGGAGGACTAGCGGGAGCTCAGATACGCAGTATTTT. Residues: CAWRTSGSSDTQYF.

The chain uses TRBV5-1 and TRBJ1-1; possibly TRBD1 for D (5 bases). This CDR3 contains 14 residues. V gave up 5 bases and J gave up 0 bases, with 11 bases separating them. Looked up from germline, CDR1 is SGHRS and CDR2 is YFSETQ. CDR3 in amino acids: CASSRDSVNTEAFF. CDR3 nucleotides: TGCGCCAGCAGTCGAGACAGCGTGAACACTGAAGCTTTCTTT.

The CDR3 sequence: CSASQREGQFF. The CDR3 coding sequence is TGCAGTGCTAGTCAGCGGGAGGGGCAGTTCTTC. V and J are TRBV20-1 and TRBJ2-1; TRBD2 agrees at 10 bases. CDR1 DFQATT and CDR2 SNEGSKA come from the germline V gene (reference sequence). Trimming removed 3 bases from V and 12 bases from J; junction bases left unmatched: 2. The CDR3 covers 11 residues.

This clone was picked up a small number of times. The chain joins TRBV6-1 to TRBJ2-1; D ambiguous. CDR3 length equals 10 residues. Germline CDR1 reads MNHNS; CDR2 reads SASEGT. The ends were cut back, 8 bases at V and 4 bases at J, with 3 bases in the middle. CDR3 DNA: TGTGCCAGCCAATACAATGAGCAGTTCTTC. Its translation: CASQYNEQFF.

The chain is built from TRBV28 and TRBJ2-7; D might be TRBD2 (6 bases). Per the germline V gene, CDR1 is MDHEN and CDR2 is SYDVKM. The CDR3 runs 16 residues. Trimming pared 7 bases from V and 3 bases from J, leaving 22 bases between. For the CDR3, the DNA is TGTGCCAGCACCCCTTATAGTGACCGTAGCGGCTACGAGCAGTACTTC. Protein product: CASTPYSDRSGYEQYF. Full variable domain (missing parts from reference TRBV28 and TRBJ2-7): DVKVTQSSRYLVKRTGEKVFLECVQDMDHENMFWYRQDPGLGLRLIYFSYDVKMKEKGDIPEGYSVSREKKERFSLILESASTNQTSMYLCASTPYSDRSGYEQYFGPGTRLTVT.

The genes are TRBV30 and TRBJ1-1; unclear D gene. The CDR3 covers 13 residues. CDR1 is GTSNPN and CDR2 is SVGIG in the germline V gene (reference sequence). V was trimmed by 1 base and J by 1 base, leaving 7 bases between them. CDR3 DNA: TGTGCCTGGAGTGCGACAAGGAACACTGAAGCTTTCTTT. It translates to CAWSATRNTEAFF.

The chain combines TRBV2 with TRBJ1-1, with no clear D. CDR3 length equals 12 residues. Trimming took off 10 bases at V and 4 bases at J, with 13 bases between the two ends. Germline V lookup: CDR1 SNHLY, CDR2 FYNNEI. CDR3 DNA: TGTGCCATAATAGAATGGGGCACTGAAGCTTTCTTT. Protein: CAIIEWGTEAFF.

This clone appeared once. J is TRBJ1-1 and V is TRBV29-1, with 8 bases aligning to TRBD1. The CDR3 loop spans 20 amino acids. Germline V gives CDR1 SQVTM, CDR2 ANQGSEA. Trimming took 1 base from V and 0 from J; bases not matched to a gene: 19. The CDR3 here is CSVEVGGRGPGGLMNTEAFF. In DNA, the CDR3 is TGCAGCGTTGAAGTGGGCGGCAGGGGGCCGGGGGGGCTAATGAACACTGAAGCTTTCTTT.

The chain joins TRBV19 to TRBJ1-1; 7 bases map to TRBD1. This CDR3 is built from 14 residues. After removal of 6 bases from V and 0 bases from J, the junction contained 4 bases not matched to a gene. Germline V gives CDR1 LNHDA, CDR2 SQIVND (reference sequence). CDR3 sequence reads: CASSRGIMNTEAFF. In DNA, the CDR3 is TGTGCCAGTAGCAGGGGGATCATGAACACTGAAGCTTTCTTT.

CDR3 sequence: CASSLWVEDRTYEQYF. The CDR3, as DNA: TGTGCCAGCAGTTTATGGGTCGAGGACAGAACCTACGAGCAGTACTTC. The rearrangement links TRBV28 to TRBJ2-7, with a tentative D call TRBD1 (6 bases). There are 16 residues in the CDR3. Germline CDR1 and CDR2: MDHEN and SYDVKM. V lost 0 bases, J lost 2 bases, and 14 bases lay in between.

This sequence joins TRBV27 and TRBJ1-1; D perhaps matches TRBD1 (5 bases). CDR1 and CDR2 (germline): MNHEY, SMNVEV (reference sequence). Trimming stripped 3 bases from V and 6 bases from J, with 11 bases between. This CDR3 has 13 amino acids. The CDR3 sequence: CASSFISGPEAFF. CDR3 nucleotide sequence: TGTGCCAGCAGTTTTATCTCGGGACCTGAAGCTTTCTTT.

The count of this clone is one. This sequence joins TRBV7-9 and TRBJ1-6; 9 bases fit TRBD1. V was pared by 2 bases and J by 10 bases, with 6 bases of the junction left unmatched. Looked up from germline, CDR1 is SEHNR and CDR2 is FQNEAQ (reference sequence). There are 15 residues in the CDR3. The CDR3 nucleotides read TGTGCCAGCAGCTTAACCGGGACAGGGAAGTCACCCCTCCACTTT. Amino acids: CASSLTGTGKSPLHF.

The chain uses TRBV6-4 and TRBJ1-6, with D perhaps TRBD1 (5 bases). Trimming took 8 bases from V and 7 from J, leaving 12 bases between them. From germline, CDR1 is MRHNA and CDR2 SNTAGT. The CDR3 consists of 13 residues. CDR3 in amino acids: CASGAEGNSPLHF. CDR3 nucleotide sequence: TGTGCCAGCGGAGCGGAGGGGAATTCACCCCTCCACTTT.

This clone has just one count. Germline and junction disagree at one end, which may indicate a read error. V gene TRBV4-1 combines with J gene TRBJ2-1; no clear D. Per germline, CDR1 MGHRA and CDR2 YSYEKL. This CDR3 contains 13 residues. In nucleotides, the CDR3 is TGCGCCAGCAGCGAAGAGGCATACAATGAGCAGTTCTTC. Amino acid sequence: CASSEEAYNEQFF.

CDR3 in amino acids: CASSIPLEGLNTQYF. The CDR3 DNA reads as TGTGCCAGTAGTATCCCACTCGAGGGCCTGAATACGCAGTATTTT. V and J are TRBV19 and TRBJ2-3, with D perhaps matching TRBD2 (5 bases). This CDR3 is built from 15 residues. Germline CDR1 LNHDA, CDR2 SQIVND (reference sequence). The V gene lost 3 bases and the J gene lost 7 bases, with 17 bases spanning the gap.

This clone was seen a few times. The rearrangement uses TRBV4-1 and TRBJ2-1; TRBD2 matches at 13 bases. The length of the CDR3 is 16 residues. J lost 7 bases, V lost 5 bases, and 8 bases had no gene match. The germline gives CDR1 MGHRA, CDR2 YSYEKL. CDR3 in amino acids: CASSAELAGGRNEQFF. As DNA, the CDR3 is TGCGCCAGCAGCGCCGAACTAGCGGGAGGGAGGAATGAGCAGTTCTTC.

DNA for the CDR3: TGTGCCAGCACCCTGCAGGGGGTTAACTATGGCTACACCTTC. It specifies CASTLQGVNYGYTF. The chain links TRBV5-6 to TRBJ1-2; 7 nucleotides align to TRBD1. Germline CDR1 reads SGHDT; CDR2 reads YYEEEE. V dropped 6 bases and J dropped 1; count of bases not matched to a gene: 6. This CDR3 contains 14 residues.

This clone appeared a single time. The chain joins TRBV10-3 to TRBJ2-5; a possible D gene is TRBD1 (5 bases). V was trimmed by 7 bases and J by 4 bases, leaving 16 bases between them. The CDR3 covers 14 residues. Germline V gene lookup returns CDR1 ENHRY and CDR2 SYGVKD. As DNA, the CDR3 is TGTGCCATCACAGAGACAGAAAAGGGAGAGACCCAGTACTTC. Translating gives CAITETEKGETQYF.

V is TRBV5-4 and J is TRBJ1-4, with D uncertain. Germline loops: CDR1 SGHNT, CDR2 YYREEE (reference sequence). Deletions cut 2 bases from V and 8 bases from J, with 13 bases between. This CDR3 contains 14 residues. CDR3 in amino acids: CASSFLGREEKLFF. CDR3 bases: TGTGCCAGCAGCTTTCTGGGGAGGGAAGAAAAACTGTTTTTT.

The chain couples TRBV2 to TRBJ2-5; TRBD2 matches at 10 bases. V was clipped by 9 bases and J by 5 bases; unmatched bases: 9. This CDR3 has 14 residues. The germline V gene encodes CDR1 SNHLY and CDR2 FYNNEI. CDR3 sequence (DNA): TGTGCCAGTCTGAGCGGGGGGGCCGTTGAGACCCAGTACTTC. This sequence encodes CASLSGGAVETQYF.